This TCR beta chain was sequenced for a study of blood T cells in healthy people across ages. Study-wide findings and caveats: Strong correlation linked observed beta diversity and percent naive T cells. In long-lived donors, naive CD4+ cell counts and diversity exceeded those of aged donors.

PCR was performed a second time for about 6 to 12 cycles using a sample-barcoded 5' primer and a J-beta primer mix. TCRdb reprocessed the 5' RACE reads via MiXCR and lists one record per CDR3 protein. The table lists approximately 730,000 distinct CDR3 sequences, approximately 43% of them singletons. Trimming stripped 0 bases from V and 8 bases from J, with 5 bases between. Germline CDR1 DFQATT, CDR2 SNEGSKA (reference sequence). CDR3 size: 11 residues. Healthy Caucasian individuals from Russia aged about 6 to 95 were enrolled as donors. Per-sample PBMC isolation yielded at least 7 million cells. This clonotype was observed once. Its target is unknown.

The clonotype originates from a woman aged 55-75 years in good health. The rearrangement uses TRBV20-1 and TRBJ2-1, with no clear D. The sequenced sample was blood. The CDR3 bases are TGCAGTGCTAGAGACTCTTATGAGCAGTTCTTC. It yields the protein CSARDSYEQFF.